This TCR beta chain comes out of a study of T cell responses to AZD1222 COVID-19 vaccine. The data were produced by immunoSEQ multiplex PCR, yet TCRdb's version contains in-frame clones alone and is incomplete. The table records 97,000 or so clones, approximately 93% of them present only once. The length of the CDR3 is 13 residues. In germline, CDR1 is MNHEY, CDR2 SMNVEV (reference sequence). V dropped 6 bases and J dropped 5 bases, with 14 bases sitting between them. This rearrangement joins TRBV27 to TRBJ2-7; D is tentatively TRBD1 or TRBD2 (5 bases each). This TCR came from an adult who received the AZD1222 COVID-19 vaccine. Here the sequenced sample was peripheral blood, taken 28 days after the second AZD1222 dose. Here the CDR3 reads CASSWGLGDEQYF. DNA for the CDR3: TGTGCCAGCAGCTGGGGGTTGGGTGACGAGCAGTACTTC.